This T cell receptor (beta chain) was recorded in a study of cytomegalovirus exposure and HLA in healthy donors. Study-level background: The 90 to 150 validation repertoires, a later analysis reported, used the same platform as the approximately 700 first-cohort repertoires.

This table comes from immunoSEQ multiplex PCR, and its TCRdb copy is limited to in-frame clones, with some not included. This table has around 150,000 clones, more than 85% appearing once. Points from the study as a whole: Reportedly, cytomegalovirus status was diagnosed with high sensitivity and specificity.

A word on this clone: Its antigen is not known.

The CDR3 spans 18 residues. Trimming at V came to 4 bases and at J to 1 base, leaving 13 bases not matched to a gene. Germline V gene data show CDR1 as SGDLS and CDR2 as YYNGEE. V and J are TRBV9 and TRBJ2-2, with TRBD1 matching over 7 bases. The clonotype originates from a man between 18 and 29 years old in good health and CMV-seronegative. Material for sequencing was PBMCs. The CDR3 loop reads CASSPQIGGKGNTGELFF. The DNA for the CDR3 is TGTGCCAGCAGCCCTCAAATAGGGGGCAAGGGGAACACCGGGGAGCTGTTTTTT. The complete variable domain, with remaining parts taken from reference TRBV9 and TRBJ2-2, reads DSGVTQTPKHLITATGQRVTLRCSPRSGDLSVYWYQQSLDQGLQFLIQYYNGEERAKGNILERFSAQQFPDLHSELNLSSLELGDSALYFCASSPQIGGKGNTGELFFGEGSRLTVL.